In this sample, the clone carrying this TCR beta chain turned up many times. Relying on iRepertoire HTBI primers and Arm-PCR of CDR3 regions, the team built TCR beta libraries. TCRdb re-called the multiplex PCR reads through MiXCR, storing one row per CDR3 protein. In the table there are 450,000 to 600,000 distinct CDR3 sequences, roughly 13% of which are singletons. Time point specified: newly diagnosed GD, antithyroid drugs for less than 3 months. RNA from PBMCs was the source of the TCR library. The source of the sample is a study of regulatory T cells in long-lasting Graves disease. The CDR3 loop spans 14 amino acids. Germline V gene data show CDR1 as SNHLY and CDR2 as FYNNEI. V was pared by 6 bases and J by 0 bases, with 4 bases of the junction left unmatched. In addition, the sample was reused for a study of T cells in Graves' hyperthyroidism and ophthalmopathy.

The V call is TRBV2, the J call TRBJ2-7; 8 bases align to TRBD2. The sequencing used peripheral blood mononuclear cells (PBMCs), collected at new diagnosis, from a patient treated with antithyroid drugs. This receptor was taken from a young man with Graves disease. The CDR3 DNA follows: TGTGCCAGCAGACGCAGCGGGAGCTCCTACGAGCAGTACTTC. Protein product: CASRRSGSSYEQYF.